Included here is one TCR beta chain sequence, with context. This clone occurred once. The target of this receptor is not known. No much larger clonotype is one base removed from it; base qualities were not supplied. The CDR1 and CDR2 encoded by the germline V gene (reference sequence) are LNHDA and SQIVND. Germline trimming: 5 bases from V, 6 bases from J; junction bases outside gene matches: 7. The cysteine opens and the phenylalanine closes a CDR3 of 14 amino acids. Solely the CDR3 DNA is kept, with 42 bases framed from the first base. Collaborating institutions collected whole blood in K2EDTA tubes following their own protocols. For TCRbeta analysis, collaborators shipped samples in one of three forms: frozen whole blood, isolated PBMCs, or DNA extracted from either of those sample types. The sample is drawn from a study of blood T cell repertoires in COVID-19 (dated by TCRdb to the early 2020s). For the wider study: Samples covering the acute and convalescent phases of COVID-19 were provided by collaborators in the United States, Italy and Spain. The material from the prospective study consisted of cDNA or gDNA derived from T cells, B-cell-depleted T cells, or PBMCs. The sample metadata nearly always contained a de-identified subject ID, COVID-19 status, age in years and sex. Samples were obtained from the ongoing ImmuneRACE study (first 160 participants) and from over 1,000 subjects provided by 6 global collaborators. Subjects who had been exposed to COVID-19, were actively infected with it, or had recovered from it provided the deeply sampled blood TCRbeta repertoires that made up the dataset. Where HLA class I and class II types were available, the types were taken from metadata supplied by the sample provider, not from assay-based typing. The repertoires were made available in a free public database intended to serve as a resource for research on the immune response to SARS-CoV-2.

Study-level results and caveats: The quantity of clinical and demographic metadata differed by source and by participant and was supplied without curation.

TCRbeta CDR3 regions were amplified from genomic DNA by means of the immunoSEQ Assay, a bias-controlled multiplex PCR. Per the original workflow: Within the assay, amplification of reference gene primers was used to estimate how many nucleated cells each sample contained. To quantify the absolute abundance of each unique TCRbeta CDR3 rearrangement, sequence reads were collapsed and filtered. For each sample, productive Simpson clonality was calculated as the square root of Simpson's diversity index over productive rearrangements. This immuneACCESS table, as held by TCRdb, lists in-frame sequences with V and J called but not all clones. Of the missing ones, under half trace to an unresolved V gene in checked studies; the others have no known cause. V, J and clone size reflect that table, while D and trimming were determined from the DNA. Present in this sample are 95,000 to 120,000 clones, less than 85% of which were seen just once. More than 1.5% of the sample is in the top ten clones.

This chain joins TRBV19 to TRBJ2-1; TRBD1 lines up with 7 middle nucleotides. This clonotype originated in a woman between 40 and 50 years old with acute or convalescent COVID-19. Input material: peripheral blood. The DNA sequence is as follows: TGTGCCAGTAGTCGACAGGGAGCGATCAATGAGCAGTTCTTC. Protein translation: CASSRQGAINEQFF. Where the CDR3 stops, the reference TRBV19 and TRBJ2-1 genes take over; the full variable domain is DGGITQSPKYLFRKEGQNVTLSCEQNLNHDAMYWYRQDPGQGLRLIYYSQIVNDFQKGDIAEGYSVSREKKESFPLTVTSAQKNPTAFYLCASSRQGAINEQFFGPGTRLTVL.